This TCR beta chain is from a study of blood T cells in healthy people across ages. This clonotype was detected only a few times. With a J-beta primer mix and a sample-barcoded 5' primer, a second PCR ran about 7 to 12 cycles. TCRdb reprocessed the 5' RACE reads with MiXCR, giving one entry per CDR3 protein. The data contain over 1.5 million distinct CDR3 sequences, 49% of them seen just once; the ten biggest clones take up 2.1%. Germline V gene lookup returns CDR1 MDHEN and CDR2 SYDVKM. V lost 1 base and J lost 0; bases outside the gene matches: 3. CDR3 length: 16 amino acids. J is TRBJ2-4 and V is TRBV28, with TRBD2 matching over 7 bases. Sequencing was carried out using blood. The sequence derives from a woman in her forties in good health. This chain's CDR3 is CASSLSAGLAKNIQYF. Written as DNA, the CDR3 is TGTGCCAGCAGTTTATCAGCGGGGCTAGCCAAAAACATTCAGTACTTC. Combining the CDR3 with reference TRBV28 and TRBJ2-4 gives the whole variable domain DVKVTQSSRYLVKRTGEKVFLECVQDMDHENMFWYRQDPGLGLRLIYFSYDVKMKEKGDIPEGYSVSREKKERFSLILESASTNQTSMYLCASSLSAGLAKNIQYFGAGTRLSVL.